Below are 2 T cell receptor beta chains sequenced from a single sample in a study of tissue T cells after allogeneic stem cell transplantation. Sequencing was performed with immunoSEQ multiplex PCR; in TCRdb, only in-frame clones are kept and a portion is missing. Of 1,300 to 1,500 clones detected, 85% appear once; the ten largest clones hold approximately 5.4%. The starting material was esophageal tissue, obtained at autopsy. These receptor sequences come from a male patient aged 35-70 years with steroid-refractory graft-versus-host disease after an allogeneic stem cell transplant. A subset of T cells may come from the graft donor.

The J gene is TRBJ2-6, the V gene TRBV13; unclear D gene. Trimming left V 6 bases short and J 5 bases short, with 17 bases between. Germline loops: CDR1 PRHDT, CDR2 FYEKMQ (reference sequence). This CDR3 spans 16 amino acids. Written as DNA, the CDR3 is TGTGCCAGCAGGCTGAGCGTACAAAGTCGGGCCAACGTCCTGACTTTC. Its translation: CASRLSVQSRANVLTF. Complete variable domain (other parts from reference TRBV13 and TRBJ2-6): AAGVIQSPRHLIKEKRETATLKCYPIPRHDTVYWYQQGPGQDPQFLISFYEKMQSDKGSIPDRFSAQQFSDYHSELNMSSLELGDSALYFCASRLSVQSRANVLTFGAGSRLTVL.

The chain joins TRBV7-2 to TRBJ2-5, with 14 bases identical to TRBD2. The germline gives CDR1 SGHTA, CDR2 FQGNSA. CDR3 length: 17 residues. V gave up 2 bases and J gave up 4 bases; unmatched junction bases: 6. The DNA of the CDR3 is TGTGCCAGCAGCTTATGGGGACTAGCGGGGGCTGGAGAGACCCAGTACTTC. This translates into CASSLWGLAGAGETQYF.